In this sample, the clone carrying this TCR beta chain turned up a few times. This entry comes from a study of radiation and T cells in renal cell carcinoma. Study-level background: Nephrectomy followed 15 Gy stereotactic body radiation by 4 weeks.

Time point indicated: blood 2 weeks post-SBRT. As for treatment: 15 Gy SBRT to primary tumor, nephrectomy 4 weeks later. Sequencing used immunoSEQ multiplex PCR; TCRdb keeps in-frame clones, though not all of them. Altogether around 80,000 clones are present, roughly 82% being singletons, with the ten largest covering about 6%. V gave up 0 bases and J gave up 9 bases, with 9 bases separating them. The germline V gene encodes CDR1 MNHEY and CDR2 SMNVEV (reference sequence). CDR3 length equals 13 residues. The sample here was blood, taken from a patient whose treatment included radiotherapy and nephrectomy. The chain couples TRBV27 to TRBJ1-5, with unresolved D. This TCR was sampled from a man in his 60s with renal cell carcinoma. DNA of the CDR3: TGTGCCAGCAGTTTATCGGCGGGTTGGCCCCAGCATTTT. Residues: CASSLSAGWPQHF.